The T cell receptor (beta chain) under discussion was sequenced for a study of blood T cell repertoires in COVID-19. Overall study context: The cDNA or gDNA used as material had been derived from T cells, B-cell-depleted T cells, or PBMCs.

Source study methods: The assay estimated nucleated cells by amplifying reference gene primers. Here immunoSEQ multiplex PCR was the method, and the copy in TCRdb shows in-frame clones only, minus some. V, J and clone size are those of that table, while D and trimming were read from the DNA. The sample lists roughly 170,000 clones, about 87% occurring once. Germline assignment: CDR1 SQVTM and CDR2 ANQGSEA. This CDR3 contains 13 residues. Trimming cost V 4 bases and J 1 base, with 5 bases left between them. The TCR was taken from a young woman who had recovered from COVID-19. The J gene is TRBJ2-6, the V gene TRBV29-1; D is uncertain. The sample consisted of peripheral blood. CDR3 protein: CSVGVSGANVLTF. In DNA, the CDR3 is TGCAGCGTTGGAGTTTCTGGGGCCAACGTCCTGACTTTC.